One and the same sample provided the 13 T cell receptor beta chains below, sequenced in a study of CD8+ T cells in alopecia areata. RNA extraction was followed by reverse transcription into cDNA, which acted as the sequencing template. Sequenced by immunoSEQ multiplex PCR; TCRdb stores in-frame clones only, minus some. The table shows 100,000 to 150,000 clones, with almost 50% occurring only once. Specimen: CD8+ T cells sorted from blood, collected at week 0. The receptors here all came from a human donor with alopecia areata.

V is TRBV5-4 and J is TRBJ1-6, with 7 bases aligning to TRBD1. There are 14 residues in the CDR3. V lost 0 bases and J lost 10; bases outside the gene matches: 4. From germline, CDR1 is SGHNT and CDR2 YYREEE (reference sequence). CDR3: CASSLGQGDSPLHF. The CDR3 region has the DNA TGTGCCAGCAGCTTGGGACAGGGTGACTCACCCCTCCACTTT.

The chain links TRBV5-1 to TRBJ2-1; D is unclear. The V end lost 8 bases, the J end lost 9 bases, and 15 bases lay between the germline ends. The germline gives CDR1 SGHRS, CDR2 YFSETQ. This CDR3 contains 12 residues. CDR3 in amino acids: CASTDGKIEQFF. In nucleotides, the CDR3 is TGCGCCAGTACGGACGGTAAGATTGAGCAGTTCTTC.

The CDR3 DNA is TGTGCCAGCAGCTTACCGGGGACTGAAGCTTTCTTT. This encodes CASSLPGTEAFF. The chain combines TRBV7-9 with TRBJ1-1; D is uncertain. Germline CDR1 SEHNR, CDR2 FQNEAQ (reference sequence). The CDR3 has 12 residues. Trimming stripped 2 bases from V and 5 bases from J, with 6 bases between. Drawing the rest from reference TRBV7-9 and TRBJ1-1, the complete variable domain is DTGVSQNPRHKITKRGQNVTFRCDPISEHNRLYWYRQTLGQGPEFLTYFQNEAQLEKSRLLSDRFSAERPKGSFSTLEIQRTEQGDSAMYLCASSLPGTEAFFGQGTRLTVV.

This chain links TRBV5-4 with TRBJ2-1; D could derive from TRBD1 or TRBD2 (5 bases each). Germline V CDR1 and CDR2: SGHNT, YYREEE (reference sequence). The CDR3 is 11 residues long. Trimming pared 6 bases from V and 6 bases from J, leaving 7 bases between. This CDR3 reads CASTRGNEQFF. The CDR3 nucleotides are TGTGCCAGCACGAGGGGCAATGAGCAGTTCTTC.

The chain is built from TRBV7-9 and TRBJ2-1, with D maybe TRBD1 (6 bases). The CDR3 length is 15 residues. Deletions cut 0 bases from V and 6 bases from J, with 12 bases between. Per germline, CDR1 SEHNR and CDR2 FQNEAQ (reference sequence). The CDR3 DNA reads TGTGCCAGCAGCTTAGCTGGGGGCGAAATCAATGAGCAGTTCTTC. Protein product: CASSLAGGEINEQFF.

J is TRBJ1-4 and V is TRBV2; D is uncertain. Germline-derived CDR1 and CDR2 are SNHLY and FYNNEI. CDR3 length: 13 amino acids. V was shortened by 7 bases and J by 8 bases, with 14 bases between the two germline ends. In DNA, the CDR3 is TGTGCCAGCATCAATGGTTTAGGAGAAAAACTGTTTTTT. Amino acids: CASINGLGEKLFF.

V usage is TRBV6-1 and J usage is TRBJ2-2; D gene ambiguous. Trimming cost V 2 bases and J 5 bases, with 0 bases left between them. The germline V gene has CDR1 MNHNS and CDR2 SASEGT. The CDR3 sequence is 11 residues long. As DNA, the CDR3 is TGTGCCAGCAGTGAAACCGGGGAGCTGTTTTTT. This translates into CASSETGELFF.

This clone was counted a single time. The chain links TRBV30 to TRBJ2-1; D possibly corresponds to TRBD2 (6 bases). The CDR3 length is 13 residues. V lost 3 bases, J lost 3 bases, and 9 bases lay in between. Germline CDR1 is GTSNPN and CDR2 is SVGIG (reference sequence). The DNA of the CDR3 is TGTGCCTGGAGGACTAGACGCTACAATGAGCAGTTCTTC. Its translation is CAWRTRRYNEQFF. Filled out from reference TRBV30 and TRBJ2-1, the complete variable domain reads SQTIHQWPATLVQPVGSPLSLECTVEGTSNPNLYWYRQAAGRGLQLLFYSVGIGQISSEVPQNLSASRPQDRQFILSSKKLLLSDSGFYLCAWRTRRYNEQFFGPGTRLTVL.

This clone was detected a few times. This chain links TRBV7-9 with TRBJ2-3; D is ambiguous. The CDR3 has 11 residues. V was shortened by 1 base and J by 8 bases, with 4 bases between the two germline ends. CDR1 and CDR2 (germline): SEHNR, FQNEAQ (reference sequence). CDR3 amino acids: CASSLGPTQYF. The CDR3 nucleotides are TGTGCCAGCAGCTTAGGGCCTACGCAGTATTTT. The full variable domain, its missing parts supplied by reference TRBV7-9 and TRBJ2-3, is DTGVSQNPRHKITKRGQNVTFRCDPISEHNRLYWYRQTLGQGPEFLTYFQNEAQLEKSRLLSDRFSAERPKGSFSTLEIQRTEQGDSAMYLCASSLGPTQYFGPGTRLTVL.

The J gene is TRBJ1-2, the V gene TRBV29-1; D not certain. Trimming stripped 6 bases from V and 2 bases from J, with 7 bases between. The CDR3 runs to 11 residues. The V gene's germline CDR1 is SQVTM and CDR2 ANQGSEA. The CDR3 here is CSVTENYGYTF. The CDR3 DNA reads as TGCAGCGTCACAGAAAACTATGGCTACACCTTC. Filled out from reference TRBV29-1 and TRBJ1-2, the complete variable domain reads SAVISQKPSRDICQRGTSLTIQCQVDSQVTMMFWYRQQPGQSLTLIATANQGSEATYESGFVIDKFPISRPNLTFSTLTVSNMSPEDSSIYLCSVTENYGYTFGSGTRLTVV.

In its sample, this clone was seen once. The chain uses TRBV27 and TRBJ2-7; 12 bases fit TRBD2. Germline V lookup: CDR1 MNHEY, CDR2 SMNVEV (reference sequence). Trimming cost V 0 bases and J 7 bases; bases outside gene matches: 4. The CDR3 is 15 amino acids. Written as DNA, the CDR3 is TGTGCCAGCAGTTTATCGACTAGCGGGGGTGGAGAGCAGTACTTC. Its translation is CASSLSTSGGGEQYF.

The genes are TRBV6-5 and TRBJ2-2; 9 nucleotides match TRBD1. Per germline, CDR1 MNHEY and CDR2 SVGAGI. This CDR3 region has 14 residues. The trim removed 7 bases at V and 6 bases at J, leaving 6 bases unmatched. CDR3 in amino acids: CASTWTGEAGELFF. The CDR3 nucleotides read TGTGCCAGCACCTGGACAGGGGAAGCCGGGGAGCTGTTTTTT.

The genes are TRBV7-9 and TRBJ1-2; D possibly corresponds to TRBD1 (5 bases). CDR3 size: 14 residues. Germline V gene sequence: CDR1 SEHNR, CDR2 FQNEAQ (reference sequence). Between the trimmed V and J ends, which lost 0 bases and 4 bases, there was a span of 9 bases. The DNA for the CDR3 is TGTGCCAGCAGCTTAGCCGGGGGAGGCTATGGCTACACCTTC. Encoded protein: CASSLAGGGYGYTF.